This entry describes one T cell receptor beta chain. Original processing methods: Researchers report that nucleated cell counts were estimated from reference gene primer amplification. Assay: immunoSEQ multiplex PCR; the TCRdb copy retains only in-frame clones and omits some. V and J calls and clone size are those listed in that table; D and trimming were worked out from the DNA. The sample carries tens of thousands of clones, 81% recorded once. The CDR3 is made up of 16 amino acids. The germline V gene encodes CDR1 SGHAT and CDR2 FQNNGV. V was pared by 4 bases and J by 3 bases, with 16 bases between. The sample comes from a study of blood T cell repertoires in COVID-19. For the study at large: Some COVID-19 samples were acute and others convalescent; all came from the United States, Italy and Spain. The cDNA or gDNA used as material had been derived from T cells, B-cell-depleted T cells, or PBMCs.

The chain employs TRBV11-2 and TRBJ1-5; D ambiguous. The receptor's source is an older man with acute or convalescent COVID-19. Sequencing used peripheral blood. CDR3 sequence reads: CASSSHGGLTNQPQHF. CDR3 bases: TGTGCCAGCAGCTCACATGGAGGACTTACCAATCAGCCCCAGCATTTT.